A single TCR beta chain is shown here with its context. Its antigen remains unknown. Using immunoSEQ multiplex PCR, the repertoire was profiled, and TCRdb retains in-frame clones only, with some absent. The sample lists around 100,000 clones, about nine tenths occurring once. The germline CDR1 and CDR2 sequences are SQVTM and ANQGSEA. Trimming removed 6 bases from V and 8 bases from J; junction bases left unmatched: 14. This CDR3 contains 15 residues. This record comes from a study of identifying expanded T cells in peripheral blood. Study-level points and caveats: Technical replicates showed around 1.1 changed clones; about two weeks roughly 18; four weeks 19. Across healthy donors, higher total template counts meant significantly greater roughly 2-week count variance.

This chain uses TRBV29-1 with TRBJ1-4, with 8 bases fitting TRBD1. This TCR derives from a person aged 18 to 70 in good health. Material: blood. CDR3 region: CSVAIAGTGQEKLFF. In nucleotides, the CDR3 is TGCAGCGTCGCCATAGCCGGGACAGGACAAGAAAAACTGTTTTTT.